Listed here are 16 T cell receptor beta chains from one sample, sequenced in a study of shared clonotypes between healthy human individuals (dated by TCRdb to 2018 to 2021). CD8 naive samples were CD45RO-negative cells positively selected for CCR7, giving a CD45RA+CCR7+ population that excluded TemRA cells. Library prep was done by the immunoSEQ multiplex PCR assay. TCRdb obtained this table from immuneACCESS and retained in-frame rearrangements with V and J assigned. These tables miss some clones; where compared with another copy, unresolved V genes account for less than half of the shortfall, and the remainder is unexplained. Recorded for this sample are under 2,000,000 clones; roughly 95% of them occurred a single time. The ten largest clones represent approximately 1.2% of the sample. Material: naive CD8+ T cells sorted from blood. The intended sense of this specimen's cell subset or site label: CD45RA+CCR7+. The source of these receptors is a man between 18 and 35 years old in good health.

In this sample, this clone turned up once. The CDR3 DNA reads TGTGCCAGCAGCTTCGAGCGGGGGGCGACCTACAATGAGCAGTTCTTC. Protein sequence: CASSFERGATYNEQFF. The chain uses TRBV4-2 and TRBJ2-1; 9 bases agree with TRBD2. With V trimmed by 5 bases and J by 2 bases, 7 bases remained unmatched. Germline V CDR1 and CDR2: LGHNA, YNFKEQ. The CDR3 extends over 16 amino acids.

Comments on this clone: The same CDR3 is also encoded by other DNA sequences in this sample. The rearrangement links TRBV10-3 to TRBJ2-7; 8 bases align to TRBD1. J was trimmed by 2 bases and V by 0 bases; bases with no gene match: 6. The CDR3 sequence is 16 residues long. Germline CDR1 is ENHRY and CDR2 is SYGVKD. The CDR3 protein is CAISESGTGGTYEQYF. The CDR3 DNA sequence: TGTGCCATCAGTGAGTCGGGAACAGGGGGTACCTACGAGCAGTACTTC.

The V gene is TRBV4-3, the J gene TRBJ2-1, with D possibly being TRBD1 (5 bases). Germline V lookup: CDR1 LGHNA, CDR2 YSLEER. Trimming removed 0 bases at V and 6 bases at J, with 12 bases between. This CDR3 has 15 residues. Written as DNA, the CDR3 is TGCGCCAGCAGCCAAGATCAGGGCCCTACCAATGAGCAGTTCTTC. Protein product: CASSQDQGPTNEQFF.

V and J are TRBV25-1 and TRBJ2-3, with 8 bases identical to TRBD2. The CDR3 consists of 17 residues. Germline V lookup: CDR1 MGHDK, CDR2 SYGVNS. Unmatched junction bases numbered 9, after V lost 2 bases and J lost 2 bases. This CDR3 reads CASSEASLAVDTDTQYF. Written as DNA, the CDR3 is TGTGCCAGCAGTGAAGCTTCACTAGCGGTTGACACAGATACGCAGTATTTT.

This chain uses TRBV11-2 with TRBJ2-7, with 8 positions matching TRBD1. This CDR3 is built from 14 residues. CDR1 SGHAT and CDR2 FQNNGV come from the germline V gene. V was clipped by 5 bases and J by 2 bases; unmatched bases: 5. The CDR3 bases are TGTGCCAGCAGCGCAATGACAGGGGCCTACGAGCAGTACTTC. It is translated as CASSAMTGAYEQYF.

The V gene is TRBV7-8, the J gene TRBJ2-7; 7 positions match TRBD2. The CDR3 consists of 15 residues. Germline lookup yields CDR1 SGHVS and CDR2 FQNEAQ. V shed 1 base, J shed 6 bases, and the junction held 9 bases outside the gene matches. CDR3 protein: CASSLDGGSSSEQYF. The CDR3 coding sequence is TGTGCCAGCAGCTTAGACGGCGGGAGTAGCTCCGAGCAGTACTTC. The entire variable domain, with the rest obtained from reference TRBV7-8 and TRBJ2-7, is as follows: GAGVSQSPRYKVAKRGQDVALRCDPISGHVSLFWYQQALGQGPEFLTYFQNEAQLDKSGLPSDRFFAERPEGSVSTLKIQRTQQEDSAVYLCASSLDGGSSSEQYFGPGTRLTVT.

J is TRBJ2-1 and V is TRBV14; 7 bases fit TRBD2. The length of the CDR3 is 17 residues. Per the germline V gene, CDR1 is SGHDN and CDR2 is FVKESK. The trim removed 0 bases at V and 8 bases at J, leaving 13 bases unmatched. The CDR3 sequence is CASSQEGLGPGNYEQFF. CDR3 bases: TGTGCCAGCAGCCAAGAAGGACTAGGTCCGGGGAATTATGAGCAGTTCTTC. The complete variable domain, with remaining parts taken from reference TRBV14 and TRBJ2-1, reads EAGVTQFPSHSVIEKGQTVTLRCDPISGHDNLYWYRRVMGKEIKFLLHFVKESKQDESGMPNNRFLAERTGGTYSTLKVQPAELEDSGVYFCASSQEGLGPGNYEQFFGPGTRLTVL.

The J gene is TRBJ1-5, the V gene TRBV5-6; D gene uncertain. CDR3 size: 14 residues. Trimming removed 1 base from V and 3 bases from J, with 8 bases in between. Germline V lookup: CDR1 SGHDT, CDR2 YYEEEE. The CDR3: CASSLSGYNQPQHF. CDR3 nucleotides: TGTGCCAGCAGCTTGTCGGGGTACAATCAGCCCCAGCATTTT.

This clone was counted a single time. The genes are TRBV9 and TRBJ1-1; D may be TRBD1 (5 bases). CDR3 size: 13 residues. With 4 bases removed from V and 8 bases from J, the gap between germline ends came to 15 bases. Germline V gene lookup returns CDR1 SGDLS and CDR2 YYNGEE. CDR3 DNA: TGTGCCAGCAGCCAGGGAGGGTCCTCAGAAGCTTTCTTT. Its translation is CASSQGGSSEAFF.

The V gene is TRBV28, the J gene TRBJ2-7; possible D gene TRBD1, 5 bases. Per the germline V gene, CDR1 is MDHEN and CDR2 is SYDVKM. Trimming took 4 bases from V and 6 from J, leaving 16 bases between them. CDR3 length equals 14 residues. DNA of the CDR3: TGTGCCAGCAGTTGGTCCAGGGCAACGGTCGAGCAGTACTTC. Its protein is CASSWSRATVEQYF.

The chain couples TRBV29-1 to TRBJ2-1; D ambiguous. CDR3 length: 13 residues. Trimming stripped 3 bases from V and 3 bases from J, with 9 bases between. CDR1 and CDR2 from the germline V gene are SQVTM and ANQGSEA. Here the CDR3 reads CSVDEGHYNEQFF. CDR3 coding DNA: TGCAGCGTTGATGAAGGGCACTACAATGAGCAGTTCTTC.

As DNA, the CDR3 is TGTGCCAGCAGTCTTCGGGGACTAGCGGGCCCATACAATGAGCAGTTCTTC. As protein: CASSLRGLAGPYNEQFF. The chain has TRBV28 and TRBJ2-1, with TRBD2 matching over 12 bases. CDR3 length: 17 residues. The junction had 9 bases not matched to a gene; V was cut back by 5 bases and J by 4 bases. Germline V CDR1 and CDR2: MDHEN, SYDVKM.

CDR3: CASSRTDPYEQYF. CDR3 bases: TGTGCCAGCAGTCGGACAGACCCCTACGAGCAGTACTTC. The chain links TRBV21-1 to TRBJ2-7; TRBD1 was called by the table and not checked on the DNA. TRBV21-1 is labeled a pseudogene. The CDR3 length is 13 residues.

The chain joins TRBV7-6 to TRBJ2-7; the match to TRBD1 covers 10 bases. V lost 8 bases to trimming and J lost 0 bases; unmatched junction nucleotides: 13. The CDR3 loop spans 17 amino acids. Germline lookup yields CDR1 SGHVS and CDR2 FNYEAQ. CDR3 DNA: TGTGCCAGCTCACCGGGACAGGGGCTGCTGAGCTCCTACGAGCAGTACTTC. Translating gives CASSPGQGLLSSYEQYF.

Regarding this clone: The sample holds other DNA sequences that translate to the same CDR3. This chain uses TRBV10-3 with TRBJ1-2; 7 nucleotides agree with TRBD1. V lost 2 bases, J lost 5 bases, and 2 bases stayed unmatched. The CDR3 is 13 amino acids. Germline CDR1 ENHRY, CDR2 SYGVKD. The CDR3 spells CAISEGQDYGYTF. DNA of the CDR3: TGTGCCATCAGTGAGGGACAGGATTATGGCTACACCTTC.

The chain carries TRBV27 and TRBJ2-7; perhaps TRBD1 as D (5 bases). Germline-derived CDR1 and CDR2 are MNHEY and SMNVEV (reference sequence). V shed 3 bases and J shed 2 bases, with 11 bases lying between them. The CDR3 is 14 residues long. In nucleotides, the CDR3 is TGTGCCAGCAGTTTCCAGGGAAAAGCCTACGAGCAGTACTTC. Its protein is CASSFQGKAYEQYF.